The present entry profiles one TCR beta chain with its context. Antigen unknown. This sample stems from a study of cytomegalovirus exposure and HLA in healthy donors. Study-level results: The sole available immune exposure information was CMV serostatus.

A multiplex PCR was run with 60 Vbeta primers and 13 Jbeta primers. Measured with immunoSEQ multiplex PCR; TCRdb has only the in-frame clones, and not every one. Here the sample spans around 99,000 clones, around 73% being singletons. CDR3 length: 15 amino acids. V gave up 0 bases and J gave up 9 bases, with 15 bases separating them. Germline V gene data show CDR1 as LGHNA and CDR2 as YSLEER. This sequence was found in a middle-aged man in good health and CMV-seronegative. V is TRBV4-3 and J is TRBJ1-5; no reliable D call. What was sequenced was PBMCs. As DNA, the CDR3 is TGCGCCAGCAGCCAAGATCAAGGACTGTCGGGGCCCCAGCATTTT. This sequence encodes CASSQDQGLSGPQHF.